The next 11 T cell receptor beta chains were all read from a single sample in a study of T-cell reconstitution after alpha-beta-depleted transplantation in children. Library preparation (for TCRbeta) was performed with unique molecular identifiers. A single record per CDR3 protein comes from TCRdb applying MiXCR to the PCR reads. The table includes 130,000 or so distinct CDR3 sequences, 9.5% to 10% detected once. The material was PBMCs, mostly from graft donor cells, obtained 180 days after TCRalphabeta/CD19-depleted stem cell transplant. The source is a girl under three years old who had a stem cell transplant for combined immunodeficiency, so the T cells may come from the graft donor.

Ten or more counts support this clonotype. The gene calls are TRBV29-1 and TRBJ2-5; D ambiguous. This CDR3 is built from 13 residues. The germline V and J ends were trimmed by 7 bases and 1 base, with 13 bases remaining between them. Per germline, CDR1 SQVTM and CDR2 ANQGSEA. CDR3 DNA: TGCAGCGCCGACCCAGGAATCCAAGAGACCCAGTACTTC. It yields the protein CSADPGIQETQYF.

This clonotype was seen repeatedly, ten times or more. CDR3 region: CSARISGGRFDTQYF. The CDR3 nucleotides read TGCAGTGCTAGAATTAGCGGGGGGAGATTTGATACGCAGTATTTT. The chain employs TRBV20-1 and TRBJ2-3; 10 bases align to TRBD2. Germline CDR1 reads DFQATT; CDR2 reads SNEGSKA (reference sequence). The CDR3 is 15 residues long. V gave up 2 bases and J gave up 6 bases; unmatched junction bases: 8.

This clonotype was seen ten or more times. The chain uses TRBV10-3 and TRBJ2-7; D is uncertain. V was shortened by 5 bases and J by 2 bases, with 10 bases between the two germline ends. This CDR3 is built from 13 residues. Per the germline V gene, CDR1 is ENHRY and CDR2 is SYGVKD. The CDR3 region is CAISHSEAYEQYF. CDR3 sequence (DNA): TGTGCCATCAGTCATTCTGAGGCCTACGAGCAGTACTTC.

This rearrangement joins TRBV11-2 to TRBJ2-6, with 9 bases that match TRBD1. The germline gives CDR1 SGHAT, CDR2 FQNNGV. CDR3 length: 19 residues. With V trimmed by 1 base and J by 1 base, 8 bases remained unmatched. CDR3 in DNA: TGTGCCAGCAGCTTAGGGTGGCCGGGACAGGGATCTGGGGCCAACGTCCTGACTTTC. It is translated as CASSLGWPGQGSGANVLTF.

The J gene is TRBJ2-6, the V gene TRBV10-3, with 7 nucleotides matching TRBD1. CDR1 and CDR2 from the germline V gene are ENHRY and SYGVKD. There are 20 residues in the CDR3. V gave up 0 bases and J gave up 2 bases; unmatched junction bases: 13. CDR3 bases: TGTGCCATCAGTGAGTCAACTTCCGGGGACAGCGTTACTGGGGCCAACGTCCTGACTTTC. It is translated as CAISESTSGDSVTGANVLTF.

V and J are TRBV7-2 and TRBJ2-5, with TRBD1 identical over 11 bases. Trimming cost V 5 bases and J 5 bases; bases outside gene matches: 4. Germline-derived CDR1 and CDR2 are SGHTA and FQGNSA. This CDR3 comprises 14 residues. The CDR3 protein is CASSRDRGTETQYF. As DNA, the CDR3 is TGTGCCAGCAGCCGGGACAGGGGGACGGAGACCCAGTACTTC.

The chain employs TRBV5-1 and TRBJ2-3, with TRBD2 identical over 10 bases. The CDR3 runs to 15 residues. After removal of 1 base from V and 4 bases from J, the junction contained 3 bases not matched to a gene. Germline loops: CDR1 SGHRS, CDR2 YFSETQ. The CDR3 region is CASSLTSGDADTQYF. CDR3 nucleotide sequence: TGCGCCAGCAGCTTGACTAGCGGGGATGCAGATACGCAGTATTTT.

The gene calls are TRBV11-2 and TRBJ1-1, with D tentatively TRBD1 (6 bases). CDR3 length: 17 residues. V was shortened by 1 base and J by 0 bases, with 15 bases between the two germline ends. From germline, CDR1 is SGHAT and CDR2 FQNNGV. In DNA, the CDR3 is TGTGCCAGCAGCTTAGTCAGGGGATTTGAGATGAACACTGAAGCTTTCTTT. Its translation: CASSLVRGFEMNTEAFF. Full variable domain (missing parts from reference TRBV11-2 and TRBJ1-1): EAGVAQSPRYKIIEKRQSVAFWCNPISGHATLYWYQQILGQGPKLLIQFQNNGVVDDSQLPKDRFSAERLKGVDSTLKIQPAKLEDSAVYLCASSLVRGFEMNTEAFFGQGTRLTVV.

This clonotype was seen only a few times. This clone may be a read error of a much larger clone one base away. The gene calls are TRBV20-1 and TRBJ2-1; a possible D gene is TRBD2 (5 bases). The CDR3 consists of 15 residues. V was clipped by 3 bases and J by 6 bases, with 18 bases between them. Germline V gene data show CDR1 as DFQATT and CDR2 as SNEGSKA (reference sequence). Here the CDR3 reads CSASMELVGSNEQFF. The CDR3 DNA reads as TGCAGTGCTAGTATGGAACTAGTCGGATCCAATGAGCAGTTCTTC.

The chain combines TRBV27 with TRBJ2-4; possible D gene TRBD1, 6 bases. The germline V gene encodes CDR1 MNHEY and CDR2 SMNVEV (reference sequence). The CDR3 spans 12 residues. Between the trimmed V and J ends, which lost 5 bases and 8 bases, there was a span of 10 bases. CDR3 bases: TGTGCCAGCAGTCCGACAGGCTACATTCAGTACTTC. It yields the protein CASSPTGYIQYF.

This clonotype was observed a handful of times. J is TRBJ2-1 and V is TRBV6-2 or TRBV6-3, with 13 bases aligning to TRBD2. Trimming at V came to 2 bases and at J to 12 bases, leaving 7 bases not matched to a gene. Germline CDR1 MNHEY, CDR2 SVGEGT. The CDR3 contains 15 residues. This chain's CDR3 is CASSYLRTSGRGQFF. DNA for the CDR3: TGTGCCAGCAGTTACCTTCGGACTAGCGGGAGAGGGCAGTTCTTC.